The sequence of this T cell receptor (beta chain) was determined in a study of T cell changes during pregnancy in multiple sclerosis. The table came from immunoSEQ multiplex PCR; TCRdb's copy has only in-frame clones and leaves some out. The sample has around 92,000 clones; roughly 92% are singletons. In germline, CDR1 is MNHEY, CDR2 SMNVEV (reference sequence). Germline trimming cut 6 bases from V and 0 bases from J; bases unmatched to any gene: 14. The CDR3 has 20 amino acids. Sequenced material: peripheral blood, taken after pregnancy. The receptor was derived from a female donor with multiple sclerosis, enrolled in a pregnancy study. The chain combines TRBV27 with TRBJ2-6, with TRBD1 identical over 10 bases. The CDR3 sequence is CASSPRDRGGRCSGANVLTF. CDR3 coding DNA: TGTGCCAGCAGCCCCCGGGACAGGGGAGGAAGGTGCTCTGGGGCCAACGTCCTGACTTTC. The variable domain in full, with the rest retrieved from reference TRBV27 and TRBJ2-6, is EAQVTQNPRYLITVTGKKLTVTCSQNMNHEYMSWYRQDPGLGLRQIYYSMNVEVTDKGDVPEGYKVSRKEKRNFPLILESPSPNQTSLYFCASSPRDRGGRCSGANVLTFGAGSRLTVL.